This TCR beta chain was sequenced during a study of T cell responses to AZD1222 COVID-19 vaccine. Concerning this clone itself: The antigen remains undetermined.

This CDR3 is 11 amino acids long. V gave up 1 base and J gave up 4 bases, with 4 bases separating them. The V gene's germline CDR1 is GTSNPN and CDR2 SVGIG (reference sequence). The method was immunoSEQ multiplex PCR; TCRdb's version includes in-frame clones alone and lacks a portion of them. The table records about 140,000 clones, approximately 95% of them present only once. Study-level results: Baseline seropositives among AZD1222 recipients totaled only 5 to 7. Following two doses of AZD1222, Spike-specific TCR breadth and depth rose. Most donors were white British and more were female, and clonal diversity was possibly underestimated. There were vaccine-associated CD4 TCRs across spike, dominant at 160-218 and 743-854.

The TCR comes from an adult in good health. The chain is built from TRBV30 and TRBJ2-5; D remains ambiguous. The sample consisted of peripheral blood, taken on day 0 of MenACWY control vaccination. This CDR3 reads CAWSDPETQYF. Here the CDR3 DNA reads TGTGCCTGGAGTGATCCAGAGACCCAGTACTTC.